The 12 T cell receptor beta chains reported below all come from one sample, sequenced in a study of blood T cell repertoires in COVID-19. TCRdb keeps only in-frame clones here, not all; method: immunoSEQ multiplex PCR. The table shows more than 300,000 clones, with about 91% occurring only once. Sequenced: peripheral blood. Receptors were obtained from a woman aged 30 to 39 with COVID-19, enrolled during active disease.

The V call is TRBV19, the J call TRBJ1-2, with 7 nucleotides matching TRBD1. The CDR3 contains 15 residues. Germline V gene lookup returns CDR1 LNHDA and CDR2 SQIVND (reference sequence). Trimming took 1 base from V and 7 from J; bases not matched to a gene: 9. CDR3 sequence reads: CASSIVEGAGGGYTF. In nucleotides, the CDR3 is TGTGCCAGTAGTATAGTTGAGGGGGCGGGTGGTGGCTACACCTTC.

This clone has a handful of counts. V is TRBV18 and J is TRBJ2-5, with 9 bases aligning to TRBD1. Losses at the gene ends were 6 bases for V and 4 bases for J; bases not matched to a gene: 3. This CDR3 has 13 amino acids. Germline V gives CDR1 KGHSH, CDR2 LQKENI. CDR3 residues: CASSTGGVETQYF. The CDR3 region has the DNA TGTGCCAGCTCGACAGGGGGAGTAGAGACCCAGTACTTC.

The chain uses TRBV7-2 and TRBJ1-2; D is unclear. Germline loops: CDR1 SGHTA, CDR2 FQGNSA. The CDR3 length is 15 residues. Trimming stripped 4 bases from V and 5 bases from J, with 17 bases between. In nucleotides, the CDR3 is TGTGCCAGCAGCTCCCTCGTGGAGGGTTTGTATGGCTACACCTTC. Translation: CASSSLVEGLYGYTF.

The genes are TRBV30 and TRBJ2-7, with D perhaps TRBD2 (6 bases). Germline V gene sequence: CDR1 GTSNPN, CDR2 SVGIG (reference sequence). The V end lost 3 bases, the J end lost 3 bases, and 12 bases lay between the germline ends. The CDR3 runs 13 residues. CDR3 sequence: CAWSPRRGYEQYF. The CDR3 DNA follows: TGTGCCTGGAGCCCGCGGAGGGGCTACGAGCAGTACTTC.

The chain carries TRBV2 and TRBJ1-2; 9 bases are shared with TRBD1. CDR3 length equals 13 residues. Germline assignment: CDR1 SNHLY and CDR2 FYNNEI. J gave up 8 bases and V 7 bases, and 8 bases lay outside the gene matches. The CDR3, as DNA: TGTGCCAGCACCGCGGGACAGGGATTCGGCTACACCTTC. Protein: CASTAGQGFGYTF.

The chain recombines TRBV7-6 with TRBJ2-1; 8 bases are a match to TRBD2. The germline V gene has CDR1 SGHVS and CDR2 FNYEAQ. V lost 0 bases and J lost 2; bases outside the gene matches: 3. The CDR3 loop spans 16 amino acids. The CDR3 here is CASSLAVRGAYNEQFF. CDR3 bases: TGTGCCAGCAGCTTAGCGGTGCGGGGGGCCTACAATGAGCAGTTCTTC.

J is TRBJ2-3 and V is TRBV5-1; 12 bases fit TRBD2. The length of the CDR3 is 16 residues. The V and J ends lost 1 base and 2 bases, in that order; junction bases with no gene match: 2. The germline V gene has CDR1 SGHRS and CDR2 YFSETQ. The CDR3 loop reads CASSLTSGGITDTQYF. The CDR3 DNA follows: TGCGCCAGCAGCTTGACTAGCGGGGGGATCACAGATACGCAGTATTTT.

The V call is TRBV13, the J call TRBJ1-5; D perhaps matches TRBD1 (5 bases). The length of the CDR3 is 14 residues. V was clipped by 5 bases and J by 4 bases, with 12 bases between them. Germline lookup yields CDR1 PRHDT and CDR2 FYEKMQ (reference sequence). CDR3 region: CASSAGDGNQPQHF. CDR3 DNA: TGTGCCAGCAGCGCGGGGGACGGTAATCAGCCCCAGCATTTT.

The rearrangement links TRBV7-9 to TRBJ1-1; TRBD1 matches at 7 bases. Unmatched junction bases numbered 8, after V lost 5 bases and J lost 11 bases. This CDR3 has 12 residues. CDR1 and CDR2 (germline): SEHNR, FQNEAQ (reference sequence). The CDR3 DNA reads TGTGCCAGCAGCGCGACAGGGATCGAGGCTTTCTTT. Its translation is CASSATGIEAFF.

In this sample, this clone turned up once. V and J are TRBV7-2 and TRBJ1-2; 8 bases agree with TRBD1. Per germline, CDR1 SGHTA and CDR2 FQGNSA. This CDR3 is 14 amino acids long. V trimming: 1 base; J trimming: 7 bases; junction bases outside the gene matches: 5. The CDR3 loop reads CASSLVQTGVGYTF. CDR3 in DNA: TGTGCCAGCAGCTTAGTTCAGACAGGGGTTGGCTACACCTTC.

Only a few counts were recorded for this clone. V gene TRBV28 combines with J gene TRBJ2-1; 10 positions match TRBD1. J gave up 9 bases and V 6 bases, and 8 bases lay outside the gene matches. There are 14 residues in the CDR3. In germline, CDR1 is MDHEN, CDR2 SYDVKM. CDR3 nucleotide sequence: TGTGCCAGCAGCTCCGGGACAGGGGTTCGTGAGCAGTTCTTC. Its translation: CASSSGTGVREQFF.

V usage is TRBV9 and J usage is TRBJ1-4, with 10 bases matching TRBD1. With 8 bases clipped from V and 7 bases from J, the junction kept 8 bases outside the gene matches. The CDR3 length is 14 residues. The germline V gene has CDR1 SGDLS and CDR2 YYNGEE. CDR3 coding DNA: TGTGCCAGTAAGCCCGGGACAGGGGCTGAAAAACTGTTTTTT. Amino acids: CASKPGTGAEKLFF.